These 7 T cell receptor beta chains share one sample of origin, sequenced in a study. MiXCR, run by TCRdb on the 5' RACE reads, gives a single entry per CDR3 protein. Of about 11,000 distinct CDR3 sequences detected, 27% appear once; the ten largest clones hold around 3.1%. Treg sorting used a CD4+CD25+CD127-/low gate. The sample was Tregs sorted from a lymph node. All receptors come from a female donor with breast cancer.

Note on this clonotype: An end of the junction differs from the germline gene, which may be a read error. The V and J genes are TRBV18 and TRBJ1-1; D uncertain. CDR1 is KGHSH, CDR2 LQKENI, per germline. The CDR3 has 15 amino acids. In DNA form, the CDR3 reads TGTGCCAGCTCACCGTCCGGTCAGGTGAACACTGAAACTTTCTTT. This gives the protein CASSPSGQVNTETFF.

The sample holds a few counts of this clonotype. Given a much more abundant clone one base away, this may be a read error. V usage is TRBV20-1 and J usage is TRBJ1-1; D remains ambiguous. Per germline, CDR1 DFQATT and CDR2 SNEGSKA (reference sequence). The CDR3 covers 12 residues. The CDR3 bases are TGCAGTGCTAGCACGGGGAACACTAAAGCTCTCTTT. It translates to CSASTGNTKALF.

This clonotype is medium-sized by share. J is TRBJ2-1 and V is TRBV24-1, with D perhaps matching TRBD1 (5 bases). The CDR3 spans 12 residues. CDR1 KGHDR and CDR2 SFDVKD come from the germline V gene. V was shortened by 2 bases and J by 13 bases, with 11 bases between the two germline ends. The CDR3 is CATSDSTVYQFF. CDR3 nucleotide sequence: TGTGCCACCAGTGATTCGACAGTTTATCAGTTCTTC.

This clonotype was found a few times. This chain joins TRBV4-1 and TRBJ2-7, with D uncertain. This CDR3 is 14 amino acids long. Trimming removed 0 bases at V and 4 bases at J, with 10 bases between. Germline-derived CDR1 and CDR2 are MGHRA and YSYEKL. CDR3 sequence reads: CASSQDPVLYEQYF. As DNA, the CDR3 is TGCGCCAGCAGCCAAGATCCCGTCCTTTACGAGCAGTACTTC.

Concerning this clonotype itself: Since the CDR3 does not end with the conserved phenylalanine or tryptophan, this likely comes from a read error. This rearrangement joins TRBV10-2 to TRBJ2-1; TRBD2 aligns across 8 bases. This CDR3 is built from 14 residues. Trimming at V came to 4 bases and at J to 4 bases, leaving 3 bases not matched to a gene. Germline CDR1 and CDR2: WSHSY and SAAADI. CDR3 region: CASSGLARYNEQFS. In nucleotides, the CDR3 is TGCGCCAGCAGTGGACTAGCGAGGTACAATGAGCAGTTCTCC.

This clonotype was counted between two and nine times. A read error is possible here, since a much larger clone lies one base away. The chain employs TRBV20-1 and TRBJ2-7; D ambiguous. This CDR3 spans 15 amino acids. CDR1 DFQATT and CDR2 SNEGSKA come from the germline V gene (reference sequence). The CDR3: CSARDPGVAFYEQYF. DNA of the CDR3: TGCAGTGCCAGAGATCCGGGTGTCGCCTTCTACGAGCAGTACTTC.

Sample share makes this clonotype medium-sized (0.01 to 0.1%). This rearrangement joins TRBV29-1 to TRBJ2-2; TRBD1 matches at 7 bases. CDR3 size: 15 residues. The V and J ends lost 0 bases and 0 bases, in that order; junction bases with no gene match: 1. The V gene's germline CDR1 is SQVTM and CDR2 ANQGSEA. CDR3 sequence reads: CSVEEGGANTGELFF. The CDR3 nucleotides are TGCAGCGTTGAAGAAGGGGGCGCGAACACCGGGGAGCTGTTTTTT.